Listed here are 3 T cell receptor beta chains from one sample, sequenced in a study of CD8 T cells in ankylosing spondylitis (TCRdb year 2017). Library creation used 5' RACE. Instrument on record: Illumina HiSeq 2500. TCRdb applied fastp at Q25 and MiXCR to the public reads, then kept only in-frame beta chains. Identical CDR3 protein sequences are pooled into one entry, listed with their most common genes and DNA. This sample lists some 350,000 distinct CDR3 sequences; roughly 15% were detected once. The ten largest clones take up approximately 1% of the sample. Sequencing was done on a sample of blood, either unsorted or a sorted T cell fraction (not recorded which). These receptors came from a male donor with ankylosing spondylitis or in good health (not recorded which).

This clonotype was seen only a few times. This chain joins TRBV20-1 and TRBJ1-1, with TRBD1 identical over 7 bases. The CDR3 totals 15 residues. Trimming took 0 bases from V and 8 from J; bases not matched to a gene: 12. Germline CDR1 and CDR2: DFQATT and SNEGSKA (reference sequence). The CDR3 DNA sequence: TGCAGTGCTAGAGATTCAGGGGGTGGAGGTGGGGAAGCTTTCTTT. It encodes CSARDSGGGGGEAFF.

This chain uses TRBV5-8 with TRBJ2-2, with 12 positions matching TRBD2. CDR3 length: 15 amino acids. Germline V gives CDR1 SGHTS, CDR2 YDEGEE. V trimming: 4 bases; J trimming: 5 bases; junction bases outside the gene matches: 3. CDR3 sequence reads: CASSLGLAGTGELFF. The CDR3 bases are TGTGCCAGCAGCCTGGGACTAGCGGGTACCGGGGAGCTGTTTTTT.

V is TRBV7-6 and J is TRBJ2-3; no firm D call. Trimming left V 1 base short and J 7 bases short, with 15 bases between. The CDR3 covers 15 residues. The germline V gene encodes CDR1 SGHVS and CDR2 FNYEAQ. CDR3 residues: CASSLVFPGLNTQYF. In DNA form, the CDR3 reads TGTGCCAGCAGCTTAGTTTTCCCCGGGTTGAATACGCAGTATTTT.